This TCR beta chain was captured by sequencing in a study of T cells in Graves' hyperthyroidism and ophthalmopathy. Amplification of TCR beta CDR3 regions was performed using RNA transcripts as template. The HTBI primer set served for first-round RT-PCR of the TCR CDR3. TCRdb fed the multiplex PCR reads into MiXCR, producing one record per CDR3 protein. This table has around 480,000 distinct CDR3 sequences, 13% to 15% appearing once. This clonotype was seen ten or more times. What it binds is unknown. Regarding the study as a whole: In blood, most of the thyroid clonotypes expanded above 0.001 were also present. Prediction of ophthalmopathy progression came a median around 6.5 months pre-onset.

Trimming removed 0 bases from V and 0 bases from J, with 12 bases in between. The CDR3 length is 17 residues. Germline values: CDR1 SGHTA, CDR2 FQGTGA. PBMCs were derived from around 10 ml fresh peripheral blood. Sequenced sample: blood. The chain is built from TRBV7-3 and TRBJ2-1; unclear D gene. The receptor was isolated from a woman in her late teens or twenties with Graves' hyperthyroidism. The CDR3 reads CASSLTPNPSSYNEQFF. As DNA, the CDR3 is TGTGCCAGCAGCTTAACTCCCAACCCGAGCTCCTACAATGAGCAGTTCTTC.